This TCR beta chain appears in the sequencing data of a study of CD8+ T cells in alopecia areata. About this clone: Its antigen is not known.

V gave up 2 bases and J gave up 8 bases, with 22 bases separating them. CDR1 SGHDT and CDR2 YYEEEE come from the germline V gene. The CDR3 is 17 amino acids. Study conclusions and caveats: Higher clonality than in normal scalp was seen in lesional scalp, especially alopecia totalis/universalis. Scalp specimens additionally yield sequences from normal skin's resident alphabeta T cells. In patients, TCRs were shared less clearly than in mice, and HLA may possibly be involved.

Sequencing used cDNA as its template, made by extracting RNA and reverse transcribing it. Some clones are missing from TCRdb's copy, which holds only in-frame ones; the method was immunoSEQ multiplex PCR. The sample includes 110,000 to 150,000 clones, about two thirds seen only once; the top ten take 30% to 45%. The sequence derives from a human donor in good health. The rearrangement links TRBV5-6 to TRBJ2-2; D possibly corresponds to TRBD2 (5 bases). The sequenced sample consisted of CD8+ T cells sorted from blood. This CDR3 is CASSFKPARGGLGELFF. CDR3 bases: TGTGCCAGCAGCTTTAAGCCAGCCCGAGGAGGTTTAGGGGAGCTGTTTTTT.